Following are 31 T cell receptor beta chains from one sample sequenced in a study of T cells in Graves' hyperthyroidism and ophthalmopathy. Authors of the study amplified TCR beta CDR3 regions from RNA transcripts. The TCR CDR3 first-round RT-PCR relied on the HTBI primer set. One entry per CDR3 protein results from TCRdb running MiXCR on the multiplex PCR reads. The sample has 300,000 to 450,000 distinct CDR3 sequences; more than 11% are singletons. The specimen sequenced was blood. All receptors come from an older woman with Graves' hyperthyroidism.

The rearrangement links TRBV24-1 to TRBJ2-2; perhaps TRBD2 as D (5 bases). The CDR3 covers 14 residues. V lost 9 bases and J lost 7, with 17 bases in between. CDR1 is KGHDR and CDR2 is SFDVKD in the germline V gene. CDR3 DNA sequence: TGTGCCACCGGGGAGCCCGATCGGAGCGGGGAGCTGTTTTTT. Protein: CATGEPDRSGELFF.

This clonotype was seen at least ten times. The V call is TRBV28, the J call TRBJ2-7, with 11 bases that match TRBD2. The J segment lost 3 bases and the V segment lost 4 bases, leaving 8 bases of the junction unmatched. CDR1 is MDHEN, CDR2 SYDVKM, per germline. The CDR3 covers 16 residues. CDR3 bases: TGTGCCAGCAGTTCGATCCGAACTAGCGGGAGCTACGAGCAGTACTTC. It translates to CASSSIRTSGSYEQYF.

This clonotype was found many times. V gene TRBV7-9 combines with J gene TRBJ2-7; 7 bases line up with TRBD2. The CDR3 runs to 14 residues. Germline-derived CDR1 and CDR2 are SEHNR and FQNEAQ (reference sequence). V was pared by 6 bases and J by 7 bases, with 12 bases of the junction left unmatched. CDR3 amino acids: CASRAPGGTNEQYF. CDR3 bases: TGTGCCAGCAGGGCTCCCGGGGGGACGAATGAGCAGTACTTC.

V is TRBV20-1 and J is TRBJ1-2, with D tentatively TRBD1 (6 bases). CDR1 and CDR2 from the germline V gene are DFQATT and SNEGSKA (reference sequence). The CDR3 consists of 13 residues. Between the trimmed V and J ends, which lost 0 bases and 8 bases, there was a span of 13 bases. Here the CDR3 DNA reads TGCAGTGCTAGAGATCCTCGGGGGGGCGGCTACACCTTC. It translates to CSARDPRGGGYTF.

This clonotype was recorded at least ten times. V and J are TRBV11-1 and TRBJ2-3, with no clear D. CDR1 is SGHAT and CDR2 is FQDESV in the germline V gene (reference sequence). CDR3 size: 15 residues. V lost 5 bases to trimming and J lost 0 bases, with 12 bases between them. The DNA for the CDR3 is TGTGCCAGCAGCAAAACGACAACTAGCACAGATACGCAGTATTTT. This sequence encodes CASSKTTTSTDTQYF.

This clonotype was counted at least ten times. V usage is TRBV28 and J usage is TRBJ2-3; D perhaps matches TRBD2 (7 bases). Germline assignment: CDR1 MDHEN and CDR2 SYDVKM. V was cut by 10 bases and J by 4 bases, with 18 bases left in between. The length of the CDR3 is 14 residues. CDR3 in DNA: TGTGCCACCGCTGAGGGGGGGGTGGCAGATACGCAGTATTTT. As protein: CATAEGGVADTQYF.

This clonotype has a count of ten or more. The chain has TRBV29-1 and TRBJ1-1; weak D call: TRBD1 (6 bases). Between the trimmed V and J ends, which lost 5 bases and 0 bases, there was a span of 16 bases. This CDR3 is 15 amino acids long. Germline lookup yields CDR1 SQVTM and CDR2 ANQGSEA. The CDR3 loop reads CSVPSYRALNTEAFF. In DNA, the CDR3 is TGCAGCGTTCCCTCCTACAGGGCTTTGAACACTGAAGCTTTCTTT.

Regarding this clonotype: A much larger clone lies one base from this, so it may be a read error. The chain employs TRBV12-3 or TRBV12-4 and TRBJ2-5, with TRBD1 as a possible D gene (5 bases). Trimming took off 3 bases at V and 4 bases at J, with 18 bases between the two ends. The CDR3 has 16 amino acids. The CDR3 sequence: CASSFAGSWGRETQYF. The CDR3 coding sequence is TGTGCCAGCAGTTTTGCCGGGTCCTGGGGCCGAGAGACCCAGTACTTC.

V is TRBV27 and J is TRBJ1-5; unclear D gene. This CDR3 has 13 amino acids. V gave up 8 bases and J gave up 5 bases, with 13 bases separating them. Germline CDR1 is MNHEY and CDR2 is SMNVEV (reference sequence). The CDR3 protein is CASGSSGDQPQHF. CDR3 DNA: TGTGCCAGCGGGAGCAGTGGAGATCAGCCCCAGCATTTT.

Many counts were recorded for this clonotype. The J gene is TRBJ2-1, the V gene TRBV6-2 or TRBV6-3, with TRBD2 identical over 9 bases. Germline loops: CDR1 MNHEY, CDR2 SVGEGT. V gave up 5 bases and J gave up 10 bases; unmatched junction bases: 9. The CDR3 spans 14 residues. CDR3 region: CASSTGTSLLEQFF. Here the CDR3 DNA reads TGTGCCAGCAGTACCGGGACTAGCCTGCTCGAGCAGTTCTTC.

The sample holds many counts of this clonotype. V is TRBV30 and J is TRBJ1-1; D is ambiguous. V lost 2 bases and J 7 bases, leaving 11 bases between the germline ends. CDR1 is GTSNPN, CDR2 SVGIG, per germline (reference sequence). The CDR3 spans 12 residues. CDR3 coding DNA: TGTGCCTGGAGTCGGGCTGTGGGTGAAGCTTTCTTT. Amino acid sequence: CAWSRAVGEAFF. The variable domain in full, completed from reference TRBV30 and TRBJ1-1, reads SQTIHQWPATLVQPVGSPLSLECTVEGTSNPNLYWYRQAAGRGLQLLFYSVGIGQISSEVPQNLSASRPQDRQFILSSKKLLLSDSGFYLCAWSRAVGEAFFGQGTRLTVV.

This clonotype was observed many times. The chain joins TRBV10-3 to TRBJ2-2; D is uncertain. Trimming stripped 0 bases from V and 6 bases from J, with 14 bases between. CDR1 and CDR2 from the germline V gene are ENHRY and SYGVKD. The CDR3 runs 16 residues. CDR3 DNA sequence: TGTGCCATCAGTGAGTCCGGGCCCGGTAATGCCGGGGAGCTGTTTTTT. It codes for CAISESGPGNAGELFF.

This clonotype appeared many times. The chain combines TRBV7-2 with TRBJ2-3; 11 nucleotides align to TRBD2. Trimming took 1 base from V and 9 from J; bases not matched to a gene: 9. Germline CDR1 SGHTA, CDR2 FQGNSA. The CDR3 consists of 16 residues. The CDR3 DNA reads as TGTGCCAGCAGCTTAGTACTAGCGGGAGCAGGGGGGACGCAGTATTTT. Translating it yields CASSLVLAGAGGTQYF.

This clonotype was observed many times. The genes are TRBV19 and TRBJ2-7, with D perhaps TRBD1 or TRBD2 (5 bases each). Germline V CDR1 and CDR2: LNHDA, SQIVND (reference sequence). The germline V and J ends were trimmed by 6 bases and 5 bases, with 11 bases remaining between them. The length of the CDR3 is 12 residues. CDR3 in amino acids: CASSPWGNEQYF. DNA for the CDR3: TGTGCCAGTAGCCCGTGGGGGAACGAGCAGTACTTC.

The table lists this clonotype with many counts. The V call is TRBV3-1, the J call TRBJ1-6; D is uncertain. Per the germline V gene, CDR1 is LGHDT and CDR2 is YNNKEL (reference sequence). CDR3 size: 12 residues. V dropped 1 base and J dropped 8 bases, with 3 bases sitting between them. Written as DNA, the CDR3 is TGTGCCAGCAGCCAAGGGGATTCACCCCTCCACTTT. Translation: CASSQGDSPLHF.

This clonotype was found many times. J is TRBJ2-2 and V is TRBV20-1, with a weak D call TRBD2 (5 bases). Trimming left V 4 bases short and J 0 bases short, with 9 bases between. Germline CDR1 is DFQATT and CDR2 is SNEGSKA (reference sequence). The CDR3 is 14 amino acids. DNA for the CDR3: TGCAGTGCTAAAGGCGGGCCGAACACCGGGGAGCTGTTTTTT. Translated, it gives CSAKGGPNTGELFF.

In this sample, this clonotype turned up a few times. The J gene is TRBJ2-3, the V gene TRBV24-1, with D possibly being TRBD2 (5 bases). The germline gives CDR1 KGHDR, CDR2 SFDVKD. CDR3 length equals 16 residues. V was pared by 4 bases and J by 1 base, with 14 bases between. The CDR3 bases are TGTGCCACCAGTGAAGGGCCCCACGGGGGCACAGATACGCAGTATTTT. Protein: CATSEGPHGGTDTQYF.

The rearrangement links TRBV18 to TRBJ2-2, with D hard to call. The CDR3 is 17 amino acids. The germline V gene encodes CDR1 KGHSH and CDR2 LQKENI. With 4 bases removed from V and 5 bases from J, the gap between germline ends came to 20 bases. The CDR3 region is CASSRTPTPFLTGELFF. CDR3 sequence (DNA): TGTGCCAGCTCACGGACCCCTACGCCTTTTTTAACCGGGGAGCTGTTTTTT.

In the case of this clonotype: This may arise from a read error, as a much more abundant clone is one base away. This chain links TRBV2 with TRBJ1-2; a possible D gene is TRBD1 (5 bases). V was trimmed by 3 bases and J by 7 bases, leaving 12 bases between them. Germline V gives CDR1 SNHLY, CDR2 FYNNEI. The CDR3 has 13 residues. The CDR3, as DNA: TGTGCCAGCAGTGATCCGGGGGACTGTGGCTACACCTTC. Its translation is CASSDPGDCGYTF.

DNA of the CDR3: TGTGCCAGCTCATCGCAATCCGGGACAGACGAGCAGTACTTC. Its translation: CASSSQSGTDEQYF. The rearrangement joins TRBV18 to TRBJ2-7; 7 nucleotides align to TRBD1. Germline CDR1 is KGHSH and CDR2 is LQKENI. The V and J ends lost 5 bases and 5 bases, in that order; junction bases with no gene match: 9. CDR3 length equals 14 residues.

V usage is TRBV20-1 and J usage is TRBJ2-7, with 10 bases fitting TRBD1. This CDR3 is 14 amino acids long. Germline V gene lookup returns CDR1 DFQATT and CDR2 SNEGSKA (reference sequence). The V and J ends lost 8 bases and 3 bases, in that order; junction bases with no gene match: 10. This chain's CDR3 is CSPTSRDRGYEQYF. The CDR3 coding sequence is TGCAGTCCTACGTCCCGGGACAGGGGCTACGAGCAGTACTTC.

V usage is TRBV5-5 and J usage is TRBJ1-1; possibly TRBD1 for D (6 bases). The V end lost 4 bases, the J end lost 6 bases, and 22 bases lay between the germline ends. This CDR3 region has 16 residues. Germline loops: CDR1 SGHKS, CDR2 YYEKEE (reference sequence). The chain's CDR3 is CASSPSLRGLDAEAFF. CDR3 DNA sequence: TGTGCCAGCAGCCCCTCCCTTCGGGGGCTGGACGCTGAAGCTTTCTTT.

This clonotype was counted at least ten times. The chain has TRBV12-5 and TRBJ2-4; D may be TRBD1 (6 bases). V lost 5 bases to trimming and J lost 8 bases, with 19 bases between them. This CDR3 contains 15 residues. The germline V gene has CDR1 LGHNT and CDR2 FRNRAP. CDR3 amino acids: CASGPGTTGWDIQYF. DNA for the CDR3: TGTGCTAGTGGTCCCGGGACAACCGGATGGGACATTCAGTACTTC.

The chain has TRBV10-2 and TRBJ1-2; D is ambiguous. Germline V lookup: CDR1 WSHSY, CDR2 SAAADI. V was shortened by 3 bases and J by 4 bases, with 12 bases between the two germline ends. The CDR3 has 14 residues. The CDR3 loop reads CASSEEEAGYGYTF. The DNA for the CDR3 is TGCGCCAGCAGTGAAGAGGAGGCAGGCTATGGCTACACCTTC.

This clonotype has a count of ten or more. The chain is built from TRBV6-1 and TRBJ1-6; 7 bases map to TRBD1. The CDR3 totals 16 residues. V was clipped by 6 bases and J by 3 bases; unmatched bases: 8. Germline V gene lookup returns CDR1 MNHNS and CDR2 SASEGT. The CDR3 nucleotides are TGTGCCAGCAGGTTGGGACAGCGAAGCTATAATTCACCCCTCCACTTT. Protein sequence: CASRLGQRSYNSPLHF.

In this sample, this clonotype turned up many times. The chain carries TRBV20-1 and TRBJ2-7; D might be TRBD2 (5 bases). Germline assignment: CDR1 DFQATT and CDR2 SNEGSKA (reference sequence). The CDR3 consists of 15 residues. The V gene lost 6 bases and the J gene lost 6 bases, with 24 bases spanning the gap. The CDR3 bases are TGCAGTGCCGCCCGTGTTGGACGCGGGTACCGCGAGCAGTACTTC. It codes for CSAARVGRGYREQYF.

This clonotype was found many times. The rearrangement joins TRBV11-3 to TRBJ1-3; D gene ambiguous. CDR3 length: 16 amino acids. V was clipped by 0 bases and J by 0 bases, with 9 bases between them. Germline V gene lookup returns CDR1 SGHNT and CDR2 YENEEA. Here the CDR3 reads CASSLEAGNSGNTIYF. CDR3 DNA sequence: TGTGCCAGCAGCTTAGAGGCGGGAAACTCTGGAAACACCATATATTTT.

This clonotype was recorded many times. This sequence joins TRBV28 and TRBJ1-5; D remains unclear. Trimming removed 2 bases at V and 3 bases at J, with 11 bases between. This CDR3 is 15 amino acids long. CDR1 MDHEN and CDR2 SYDVKM come from the germline V gene. CDR3 region: CASSLLDRTNQPQHF. The DNA of the CDR3 is TGTGCCAGCAGTTTACTAGACCGAACCAATCAGCCCCAGCATTTT.

The rearrangement joins TRBV19 to TRBJ1-3; D remains ambiguous. The germline V gene has CDR1 LNHDA and CDR2 SQIVND (reference sequence). Trimming removed 1 base at V and 1 base at J, with 11 bases between. This CDR3 is built from 16 residues. CDR3 region: CASSIGVGTSGNTIYF. In nucleotides, the CDR3 is TGTGCCAGTAGTATAGGGGTCGGTACATCTGGAAACACCATATATTTT. The complete variable domain, with remaining parts taken from reference TRBV19 and TRBJ1-3, reads DGGITQSPKYLFRKEGQNVTLSCEQNLNHDAMYWYRQDPGQGLRLIYYSQIVNDFQKGDIAEGYSVSREKKESFPLTVTSAQKNPTAFYLCASSIGVGTSGNTIYFGEGSWLTVV.

The rearrangement joins TRBV5-1 to TRBJ1-4, with 7 positions matching TRBD1. The CDR3 loop spans 16 amino acids. Germline-derived CDR1 and CDR2 are SGHRS and YFSETQ. Losses at the gene ends were 0 bases for V and 5 bases for J; bases not matched to a gene: 7. CDR3 residues: CASSLEPTGLNEKLFF. The CDR3 DNA sequence: TGCGCCAGCAGCTTGGAACCGACAGGGCTGAATGAAAAACTGTTTTTT.

This clonotype was seen only a few times. J is TRBJ2-7 and V is TRBV19, with 10 bases identical to TRBD1. The V segment lost 8 bases and the J segment 4 bases; nucleotides outside the gene matches: 5. CDR1 and CDR2 from the germline V gene are LNHDA and SQIVND (reference sequence). This CDR3 region has 13 residues. The CDR3 sequence: CASGGTGAYEQYF. The CDR3 nucleotides read TGTGCCAGTGGGGGGACAGGGGCTTACGAGCAGTACTTC.